The 3 T cell receptor beta chains below come from one sample, sequenced in a study of control samples from healthy donors and cancer patients (dated by TCRdb to about 2020). The library was generated by the immunoSEQ multiplex PCR assay. The table was pulled from immuneACCESS by TCRdb, which kept in-frame rearrangements only. Such tables lose some clones; where checked, under half of the loss comes from unresolved V genes, and the rest has no known cause. The sample records tens of thousands of clones, approximately 90% of which are singletons. The ten most abundant clones make up approximately 15% of the sample. The sequencing input was blood. Receptors were obtained from a woman between 65 and 79 years old in good health.

This chain uses TRBV24-1 with TRBJ2-3, with D possibly matching TRBD2 (5 bases). CDR3 length equals 16 residues. V was clipped by 4 bases and J by 2 bases, with 15 bases between them. Germline loops: CDR1 KGHDR, CDR2 SFDVKD. DNA for the CDR3: TGTGCCACCAGTGACCCGAGCGGAAGAAACACAGATACGCAGTATTTT. This codes for CATSDPSGRNTDTQYF.

V and J are TRBV24-1 and TRBJ2-3; the D is unclear. V dropped 7 bases and J dropped 5 bases, with 6 bases sitting between them. Looked up from germline, CDR1 is KGHDR and CDR2 is SFDVKD. There are 11 residues in the CDR3. CDR3 amino acids: CATRGRDTQYF. In nucleotides, the CDR3 is TGTGCCACCAGGGGAAGAGATACGCAGTATTTT.

This CDR3 reads CASSSQHIRTDTQYF. CDR3 nucleotides: TGCGCCAGCAGCTCACAACACATCCGCACAGATACGCAGTATTTT. The chain links TRBV5-1 to TRBJ2-3; the D is unclear. The V gene lost 3 bases and the J gene lost 1 base, with 12 bases spanning the gap. The CDR3 is made up of 15 amino acids. Germline-derived CDR1 and CDR2 are SGHRS and YFSETQ.